Below are 23 T cell receptor beta chains sequenced from a single sample in a study of shared clonotypes between healthy human individuals. Method: immunoSEQ multiplex PCR; TCRdb's copy keeps in-frame clones and lacks some. The profile covers a few million clones, with around 94% appearing a single time and around 0.14% taken by the ten largest. Sequenced material: naive CD4+ T cells sorted from blood. Subset of the sample: CD45RA+ positively selected. These receptors were obtained from a man aged 18 to 30 in good health.

In its sample, this clone was seen once. The V and J genes are TRBV19 and TRBJ2-5; 15 bases map to TRBD2. Germline V lookup: CDR1 LNHDA, CDR2 SQIVND (reference sequence). V trimming: 9 bases; J trimming: 5 bases; junction bases outside the gene matches: 10. The CDR3 length is 16 residues. The CDR3 nucleotides are TGTGCCAGCAGGACTAGCGGGGGGGCCGTCTCTGAGACCCAGTACTTC. Amino acids: CASRTSGGAVSETQYF.

V gene TRBV5-1 combines with J gene TRBJ2-2; 8 bases fit TRBD1. Germline CDR1 SGHRS, CDR2 YFSETQ. V dropped 4 bases and J dropped 5; count of bases not matched to a gene: 7. The length of the CDR3 is 15 residues. CDR3 coding DNA: TGCGCCAGCAGCCCACAGGGGGGACGGACCGGGGAGCTGTTTTTT. Translation: CASSPQGGRTGELFF.

The rearrangement links TRBV7-8 to TRBJ2-2, with 12 positions matching TRBD1. There are 16 residues in the CDR3. In germline, CDR1 is SGHVS, CDR2 FQNEAQ. J lost 4 bases, V lost 4 bases, and 4 bases had no gene match. The CDR3 reads CASSWGTGGGTGELFF. The CDR3 bases are TGTGCCAGCAGCTGGGGGACAGGGGGCGGCACCGGGGAGCTGTTTTTT.

The V and J genes are TRBV7-2 and TRBJ1-6, with 8 bases matching TRBD1. This CDR3 region has 13 residues. V lost 6 bases and J lost 7; bases outside the gene matches: 2. Germline loops: CDR1 SGHTA, CDR2 FQGNSA. CDR3: CASRNRGNSPLHF. The DNA for the CDR3 is TGTGCCAGCAGGAACAGGGGGAATTCACCCCTCCACTTT. The full variable domain, completed using reference TRBV7-2 and TRBJ1-6, is GAGVSQSPSNKVTEKGKDVELRCDPISGHTALYWYRQSLGQGLEFLIYFQGNSAPDKSGLPSDRFSAERTGGSVSTLTIQRTQQEDSAVYLCASRNRGNSPLHFGNGTRLTVT.

Concerning this clone itself: Other DNA sequences in this specimen translate into the identical CDR3. V gene TRBV11-2 combines with J gene TRBJ2-3; D may be TRBD2 (6 bases). The CDR3 loop spans 14 amino acids. Per germline, CDR1 SGHAT and CDR2 FQNNGV. Between the trimmed V and J ends, which lost 3 bases and 1 base, there was a span of 8 bases. The CDR3 nucleotides read TGTGCCAGCAGCTTGGAGGGGCGCACAGATACGCAGTATTTT. Its translation: CASSLEGRTDTQYF.

The chain employs TRBV7-8 and TRBJ1-1; D gene uncertain. The CDR3 is made up of 13 amino acids. Germline V CDR1 and CDR2: SGHVS, FQNEAQ. The germline V and J ends were trimmed by 3 bases and 5 bases, with 10 bases remaining between them. This chain's CDR3 is CASSFMDGTEAFF. In nucleotides, the CDR3 is TGTGCCAGCAGCTTTATGGACGGGACTGAAGCTTTCTTT.

J is TRBJ1-1 and V is TRBV6-5, with D tentatively TRBD1 (6 bases). With 5 bases removed from V and 2 bases from J, the gap between germline ends came to 9 bases. In germline, CDR1 is MNHEY, CDR2 SVGAGI. The CDR3 has 13 amino acids. The CDR3 loop is CASSHRVNTEAFF. The CDR3 DNA is TGTGCCAGCAGTCACAGGGTTAACACTGAAGCTTTCTTT.

A few counts support this clone. This chain connects TRBV19 to TRBJ1-1; the match to TRBD1 covers 7 bases. The trim removed 10 bases at V and 4 bases at J, leaving 3 bases unmatched. Germline lookup yields CDR1 LNHDA and CDR2 SQIVND (reference sequence). This CDR3 spans 11 amino acids. The CDR3 loop is CATGGGTEAFF. The CDR3 DNA sequence: TGTGCCACAGGGGGAGGCACTGAAGCTTTCTTT.

The V and J genes are TRBV10-3 and TRBJ2-1; D unresolved. V lost 1 base and J lost 8, with 15 bases in between. From germline, CDR1 is ENHRY and CDR2 SYGVKD. This CDR3 comprises 15 residues. This chain's CDR3 is CAISEFLLGRDEQFF. CDR3 DNA: TGTGCCATCAGTGAGTTCCTACTGGGCCGGGATGAGCAGTTCTTC.

Details on this clone: The sample has other DNA sequences that encode this CDR3 too. The rearrangement uses TRBV18 and TRBJ1-5; D is unresolved. The germline V and J ends were trimmed by 1 base and 1 base, with 8 bases remaining between them. Germline-derived CDR1 and CDR2 are KGHSH and LQKENI. CDR3 length: 15 residues. The CDR3 protein is CASSPRESSNQPQHF. CDR3 coding DNA: TGTGCCAGCTCACCACGGGAGTCAAGCAATCAGCCCCAGCATTTT.

The chain couples TRBV2 to TRBJ2-7; 7 bases map to TRBD2. The germline V gene encodes CDR1 SNHLY and CDR2 FYNNEI. The CDR3 is made up of 13 amino acids. The V and J ends lost 8 bases and 7 bases, in that order; junction bases with no gene match: 11. The CDR3 region is CASSTNGRQEQYF. In nucleotides, the CDR3 is TGTGCCAGCTCAACGAACGGGAGGCAAGAGCAGTACTTC.

The gene calls are TRBV4-1 and TRBJ1-5; D is perhaps TRBD1 (6 bases). This CDR3 is 20 amino acids long. Germline CDR1 is MGHRA and CDR2 is YSYEKL. V shed 0 bases and J shed 0 bases, with 21 bases lying between them. CDR3 loop: CASSQELPGALRGSNQPQHF. CDR3 DNA sequence: TGCGCCAGCAGCCAAGAACTCCCAGGGGCCCTTAGGGGTAGCAATCAGCCCCAGCATTTT.

The chain is built from TRBV6-6 and TRBJ1-1, with TRBD1 identical over 7 bases. The CDR3 runs to 15 residues. CDR1 MNHNY and CDR2 SVGAGI come from the germline V gene (reference sequence). V was clipped by 4 bases and J by 1 base; unmatched bases: 6. Here the CDR3 reads CASSSPGQKNTEAFF. The CDR3 region has the DNA TGTGCCAGCAGTTCTCCGGGACAGAAGAACACTGAAGCTTTCTTT.

The V call is TRBV20-1, the J call TRBJ2-7, with D unclear. This CDR3 is built from 11 residues. Per the germline V gene, CDR1 is DFQATT and CDR2 is SNEGSKA (reference sequence). Trimming took off 7 bases at V and 0 bases at J, with 7 bases between the two ends. In DNA, the CDR3 is TGCAGTGGGCACCACTCCTACGAGCAGTACTTC. It yields the protein CSGHHSYEQYF.

This chain joins TRBV25-1 and TRBJ2-5; D is unresolved. In germline, CDR1 is MGHDK, CDR2 SYGVNS. This CDR3 contains 14 residues. Trimming cost V 1 base and J 0 bases, with 6 bases left between them. In nucleotides, the CDR3 is TGTGCCAGCAGTGAATTATACAACCAAGAGACCCAGTACTTC. Its protein is CASSELYNQETQYF.

The table lists this clone with a few counts. This chain connects TRBV18 to TRBJ1-1; D unresolved. Per germline, CDR1 KGHSH and CDR2 LQKENI. V was clipped by 6 bases and J by 2 bases, with 13 bases between them. The CDR3 has 14 residues. The CDR3 DNA follows: TGTGCCAGCTCTCTTAGCTCGACCAACACTGAAGCTTTCTTT. Translated: CASSLSSTNTEAFF.

V and J are TRBV11-1 and TRBJ2-2; 8 bases align to TRBD2. CDR3 size: 16 residues. Trimming cost V 5 bases and J 6 bases; bases outside gene matches: 11. The germline CDR1 and CDR2 sequences are SGHAT and FQDESV (reference sequence). In DNA form, the CDR3 reads TGTGCCAGCAGCCCTCGGGGGGCTAGCGGGTCCGGGGAGCTGTTTTTT. It codes for CASSPRGASGSGELFF.

The chain links TRBV5-6 to TRBJ1-3; D unresolved. This CDR3 region has 14 residues. V was trimmed by 4 bases and J by 3 bases, leaving 11 bases between them. The germline V gene has CDR1 SGHDT and CDR2 YYEEEE. For the CDR3, the DNA is TGTGCCAGCAGCCTGGCCGGGATTGGAAACACCATATATTTT. Translating it yields CASSLAGIGNTIYF.

V and J are TRBV11-2 and TRBJ2-5, with D tentatively TRBD1 or TRBD2 (6 bases each). Germline CDR1 is SGHAT and CDR2 is FQNNGV. Trimming shortened V by 6 bases and J by 2 bases, and 19 bases separated the two germline ends. This CDR3 comprises 16 residues. Here the CDR3 DNA reads TGTGCCAGCAGGGACCTGGGGGGCTCGGGACAAGAGACCCAGTACTTC. Translated: CASRDLGGSGQETQYF.

This clone was found a few times. The CDR3 loop is CASSKAPGGIQPQHF. As DNA, the CDR3 is TGTGCCAGCAGCAAAGCGCCGGGAGGAATTCAGCCCCAGCATTTT. V and J are TRBV21-1 and TRBJ1-5. TRBV21-1 is termed a pseudogene. The CDR3 loop spans 15 amino acids.

The gene calls are TRBV9 and TRBJ2-1, with 8 bases matching TRBD2. V dropped 2 bases and J dropped 7; count of bases not matched to a gene: 11. The CDR3 spans 16 residues. CDR1 and CDR2 (germline): SGDLS, YYNGEE. CDR3 DNA sequence: TGTGCCAGCAGCGTGCGAGGTTCGAGCGGGAGTAATGAGCAGTTCTTC. This sequence encodes CASSVRGSSGSNEQFF.

The chain combines TRBV25-1 with TRBJ2-7, with D hard to call. CDR3 length: 11 residues. Trimming removed 6 bases at V and 5 bases at J, with 8 bases between. Germline lookup yields CDR1 MGHDK and CDR2 SYGVNS. The CDR3 loop reads CASSPSHEQYF. CDR3 sequence (DNA): TGTGCCAGCAGCCCGTCCCACGAGCAGTACTTC.

The chain joins TRBV30 to TRBJ1-1; TRBD1 agrees at 9 bases. The CDR3 is 15 residues long. V dropped 5 bases and J dropped 6; count of bases not matched to a gene: 13. CDR1 is GTSNPN, CDR2 SVGIG, per germline (reference sequence). CDR3 region: CAWGTGRTGDPEAFF. In DNA, the CDR3 is TGTGCCTGGGGTACAGGGCGGACAGGGGACCCTGAAGCTTTCTTT.